Listed here are 6 T cell receptor beta chains from one sample, sequenced in a study of T cell responses to AZD1222 COVID-19 vaccine. Clones were sequenced by immunoSEQ multiplex PCR, and TCRdb holds only the in-frame ones, with some missing. This sample has 100,000 to 150,000 clones, with 90% found just once. This specimen was peripheral blood, taken on day 0 of MenACWY control vaccination. The receptors derive from an adult in good health.

V is TRBV6-5 and J is TRBJ1-1; tentative D call: TRBD1 (5 bases). This CDR3 comprises 15 residues. Germline V gene sequence: CDR1 MNHEY, CDR2 SVGAGI. The V end was cut by 2 bases, the J end by 6 bases, with 16 bases between. CDR3 protein: CASSYAGIQGSEAFF. The CDR3, as DNA: TGTGCCAGCAGTTACGCCGGGATCCAGGGATCTGAAGCTTTCTTT.

Comment on this clone: One end of the junction fails to match germline, which may point to a read error. The chain employs TRBV7-2 and TRBJ2-3, with 9 bases identical to TRBD2. CDR3 length: 13 residues. Germline V gives CDR1 SGHTA, CDR2 FQGNSA. The CDR3 bases are TGTGCCAGCAGGTTAGCGGGAGCAGATACGCAGTATTTT. It yields the protein CASRLAGADTQYF.

This sequence joins TRBV7-9 and TRBJ2-1, with TRBD2 matching 7 bases. Germline values: CDR1 SEHNR, CDR2 FQNEAQ (reference sequence). V was clipped by 5 bases and J by 7 bases; unmatched bases: 8. There are 14 residues in the CDR3. The CDR3 protein is CASSLLTSPNEQFF. The DNA for the CDR3 is TGTGCCAGCAGCCTGCTGACTAGCCCGAATGAGCAGTTCTTC. Full variable domain (rest looked up from reference TRBV7-9 and TRBJ2-1): DTGVSQNPRHKITKRGQNVTFRCDPISEHNRLYWYRQTLGQGPEFLTYFQNEAQLEKSRLLSDRFSAERPKGSFSTLEIQRTEQGDSAMYLCASSLLTSPNEQFFGPGTRLTVL.

The chain recombines TRBV2 with TRBJ1-5; the D is unclear. Germline CDR1 reads SNHLY; CDR2 reads FYNNEI. The V gene lost 7 bases and the J gene lost 0 bases, with 16 bases spanning the gap. The CDR3 sequence is 16 residues long. The chain's CDR3 is CASTRTESYSNQPQHF. CDR3 coding DNA: TGTGCCAGCACCAGGACGGAATCTTATAGCAATCAGCCCCAGCATTTT.

This clone was observed a handful of times. The J gene is TRBJ2-4, the V gene TRBV5-4; 7 nucleotides agree with TRBD1. In germline, CDR1 is SGHNT, CDR2 YYREEE (reference sequence). The CDR3 has 15 amino acids. V trimming: 3 bases; J trimming: 0 bases; junction bases outside the gene matches: 3. CDR3 loop: CASSSDRLAKNIQYF. Written as DNA, the CDR3 is TGTGCCAGCAGCTCGGACAGGCTAGCCAAAAACATTCAGTACTTC.

The chain's CDR3 is CASSQGLGTGGMSEKLFF. CDR3 coding DNA: TGTGCCAGCAGCCAAGGTCTCGGGACAGGGGGCATGAGTGAAAAACTGTTTTTT. The rearrangement links TRBV4-2 to TRBJ1-4, with 12 nucleotides matching TRBD1. V lost 1 base to trimming and J lost 7 bases; unmatched junction nucleotides: 10. CDR3 length equals 18 residues. Germline CDR1 is LGHNA and CDR2 is YNFKEQ.